This TCR beta chain appears in the sequencing data of a study of CD8+ T cells in alopecia areata. Study-wide background: Grafted skin came from C3H/HeJ donors with spontaneous alopecia (about 6-13 months old) and was placed on roughly 7-11-week-old female C3H/HeJ mice. Study results and caveats: The study found TCR sharing across patients less clear than in mice, possibly for HLA reasons. Scalp sequencing captures resident alphabeta T cells of normal skin too. Alopecia totalis/universalis scalp especially showed more expanded CD8+ clones than normal scalp.

Sequencing used cDNA as its template, made by extracting RNA and reverse transcribing it. Profiling relied on immunoSEQ multiplex PCR, and the TCRdb table lists in-frame clones only, not all of them. The sample yields 20,000 or so clones, without any singletons. A sort of pooled cutaneous lymph node cells used CD4, CD8alpha, NKG2D, NKG2ACE and other stains. Germline V gene lookup returns CDR1 NSQYPW and CDR2 LRSPGD (reference sequence). This CDR3 comprises 12 residues. This clone was seen repeatedly, ten times or more. Antigen: not known. Germline and genes here are mouse. The sequence runs out 4 residues before the end of the CDR3; the remainder is reconstructed from the germline J gene.

The chain joins TRBV1 to TRBJ2-5, with D unclear. Sequenced sample: CD8+ T cells sorted from a lymph node. The sequence was collected from a C3H/HeJ mouse with alopecia areata. The strain's MHC: H2-k. This CDR3 is CTCSAEGDTQYF. CDR3 bases read: TGCACCTGCAGTGCAGAAGGGGAC.